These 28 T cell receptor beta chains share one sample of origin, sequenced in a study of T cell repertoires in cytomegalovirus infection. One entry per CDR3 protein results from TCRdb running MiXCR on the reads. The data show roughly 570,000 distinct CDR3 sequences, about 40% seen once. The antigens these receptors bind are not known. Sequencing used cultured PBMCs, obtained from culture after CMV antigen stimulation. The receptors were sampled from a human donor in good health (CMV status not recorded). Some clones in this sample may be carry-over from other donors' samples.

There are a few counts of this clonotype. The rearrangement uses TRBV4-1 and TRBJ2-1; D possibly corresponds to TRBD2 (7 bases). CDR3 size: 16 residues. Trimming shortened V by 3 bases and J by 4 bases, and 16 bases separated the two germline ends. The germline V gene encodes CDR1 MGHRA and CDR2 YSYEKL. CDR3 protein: CASSQGAGDTYNEQFF. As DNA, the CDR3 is TGCGCCAGCAGCCAGGGGGCGGGAGATACGTACAATGAGCAGTTCTTC.

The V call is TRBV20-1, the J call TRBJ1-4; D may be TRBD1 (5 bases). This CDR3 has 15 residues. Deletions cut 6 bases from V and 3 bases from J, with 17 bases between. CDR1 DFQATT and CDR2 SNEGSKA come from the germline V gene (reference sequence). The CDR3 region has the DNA TGCAGTGCGAACAGAGCCAGGGCTCCTAATGAAAAACTGTTTTTT. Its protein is CSANRARAPNEKLFF.

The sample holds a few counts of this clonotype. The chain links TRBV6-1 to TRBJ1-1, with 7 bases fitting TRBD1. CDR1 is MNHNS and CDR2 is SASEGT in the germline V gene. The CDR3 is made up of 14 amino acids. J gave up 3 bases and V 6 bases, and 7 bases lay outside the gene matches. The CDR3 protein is CASSNRGVDTEAFF. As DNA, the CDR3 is TGTGCCAGCAGCAACAGGGGCGTGGACACTGAAGCTTTCTTT.

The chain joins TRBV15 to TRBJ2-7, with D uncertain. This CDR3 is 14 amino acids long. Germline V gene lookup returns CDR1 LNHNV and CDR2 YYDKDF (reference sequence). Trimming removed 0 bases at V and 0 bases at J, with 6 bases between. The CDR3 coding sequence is TGTGCCACCAGCAGAGATCGAACCTCCTACGAGCAGTACTTC. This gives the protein CATSRDRTSYEQYF. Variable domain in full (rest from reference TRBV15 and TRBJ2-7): DAMVIQNPRYQVTQFGKPVTLSCSQTLNHNVMYWYQQKSSQAPKLLFHYYDKDFNNEADTPDNFQSRRPNTSFCFLDIRSPGLGDTAMYLCATSRDRTSYEQYFGPGTRLTVT.

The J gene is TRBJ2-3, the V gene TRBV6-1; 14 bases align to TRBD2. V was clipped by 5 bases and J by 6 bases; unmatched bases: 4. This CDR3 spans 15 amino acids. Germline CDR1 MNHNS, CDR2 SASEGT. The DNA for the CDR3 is TGTGCCAGCAGTCCGACTAGCGGGAGGGTGGATACGCAGTATTTT. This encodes CASSPTSGRVDTQYF.

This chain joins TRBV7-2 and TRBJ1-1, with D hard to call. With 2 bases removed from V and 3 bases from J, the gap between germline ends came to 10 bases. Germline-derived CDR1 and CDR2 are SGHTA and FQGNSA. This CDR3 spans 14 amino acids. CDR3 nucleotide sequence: TGTGCCAGCAGCTTACTGCAGAGCTACACTGAAGCTTTCTTT. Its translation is CASSLLQSYTEAFF.

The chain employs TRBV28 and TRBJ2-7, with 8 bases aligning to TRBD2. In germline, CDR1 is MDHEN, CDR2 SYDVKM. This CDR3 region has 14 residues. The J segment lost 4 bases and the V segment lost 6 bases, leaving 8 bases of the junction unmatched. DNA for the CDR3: TGTGCCAGCAGACTCGGGGGGGCAGCATACGAGCAGTACTTC. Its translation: CASRLGGAAYEQYF.

In DNA form, the CDR3 reads TGTGCCAGCCGCCGCAGGGAGGGAGAGACCCAGTACTTC. Amino acid sequence: CASRRREGETQYF. V is TRBV28 and J is TRBJ2-5, with 7 bases identical to TRBD2. The V segment lost 8 bases and the J segment 4 bases; nucleotides outside the gene matches: 7. The CDR3 runs to 13 residues. Germline lookup yields CDR1 MDHEN and CDR2 SYDVKM. Together with reference TRBV28 and TRBJ2-5, the CDR3 gives the full variable domain: DVKVTQSSRYLVKRTGEKVFLECVQDMDHENMFWYRQDPGLGLRLIYFSYDVKMKEKGDIPEGYSVSREKKERFSLILESASTNQTSMYLCASRRREGETQYFGPGTRLLVL.

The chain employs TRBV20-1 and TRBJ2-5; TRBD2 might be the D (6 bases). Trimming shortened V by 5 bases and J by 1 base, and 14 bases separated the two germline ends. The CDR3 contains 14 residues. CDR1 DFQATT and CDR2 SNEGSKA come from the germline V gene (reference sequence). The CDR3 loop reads CSAGRGSLQETQYF. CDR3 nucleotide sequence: TGCAGTGCTGGGCGGGGTTCTCTCCAAGAGACCCAGTACTTC.

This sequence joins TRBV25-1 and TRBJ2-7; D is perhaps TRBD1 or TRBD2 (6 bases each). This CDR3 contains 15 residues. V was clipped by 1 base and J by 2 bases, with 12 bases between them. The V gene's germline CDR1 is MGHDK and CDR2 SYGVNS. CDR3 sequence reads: CASSEWRDNTYEQYF. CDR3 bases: TGTGCCAGCAGTGAATGGCGGGACAACACCTACGAGCAGTACTTC.

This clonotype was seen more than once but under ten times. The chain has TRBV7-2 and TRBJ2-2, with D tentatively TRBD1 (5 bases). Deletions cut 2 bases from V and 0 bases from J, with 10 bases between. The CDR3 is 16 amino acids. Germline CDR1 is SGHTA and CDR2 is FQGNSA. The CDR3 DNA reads TGTGCCAGCAGCTTACTAGGGGCTACGAACACCGGGGAGCTGTTTTTT. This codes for CASSLLGATNTGELFF.

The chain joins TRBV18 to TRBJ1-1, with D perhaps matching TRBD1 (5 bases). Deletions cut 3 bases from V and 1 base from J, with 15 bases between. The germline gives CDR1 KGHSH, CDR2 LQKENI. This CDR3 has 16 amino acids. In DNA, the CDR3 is TGTGCCAGCTCACCTCCGATTCAGGGCCCGAACACTGAAGCTTTCTTT. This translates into CASSPPIQGPNTEAFF.

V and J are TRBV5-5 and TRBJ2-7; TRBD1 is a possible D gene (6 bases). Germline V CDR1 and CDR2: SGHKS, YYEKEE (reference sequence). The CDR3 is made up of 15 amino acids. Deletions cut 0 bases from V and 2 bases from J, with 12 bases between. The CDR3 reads CASSLASDSTYEQYF. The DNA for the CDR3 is TGTGCCAGCAGCTTGGCCTCGGACAGTACCTACGAGCAGTACTTC.

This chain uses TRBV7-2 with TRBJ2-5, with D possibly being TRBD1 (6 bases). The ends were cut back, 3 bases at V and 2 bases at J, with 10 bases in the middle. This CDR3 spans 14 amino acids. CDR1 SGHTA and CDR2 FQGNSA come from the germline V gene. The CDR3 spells CASSFGQIQETQYF. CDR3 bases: TGTGCCAGCAGCTTTGGACAGATTCAAGAGACCCAGTACTTC.

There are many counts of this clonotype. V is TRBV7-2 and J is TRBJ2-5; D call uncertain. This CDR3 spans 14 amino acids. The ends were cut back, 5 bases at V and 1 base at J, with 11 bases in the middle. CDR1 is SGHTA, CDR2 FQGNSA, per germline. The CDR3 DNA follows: TGTGCCAGCAGCCAGAGACCCGGCCAAGAGACCCAGTACTTC. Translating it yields CASSQRPGQETQYF.

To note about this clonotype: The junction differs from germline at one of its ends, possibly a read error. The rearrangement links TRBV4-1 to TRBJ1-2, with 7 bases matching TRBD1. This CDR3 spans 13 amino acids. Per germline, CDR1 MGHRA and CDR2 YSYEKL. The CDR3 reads CASSQDQGGGYTF. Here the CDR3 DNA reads TGTGCCAGCAGCCAAGATCAGGGGGGCGGCTACACCTTC.

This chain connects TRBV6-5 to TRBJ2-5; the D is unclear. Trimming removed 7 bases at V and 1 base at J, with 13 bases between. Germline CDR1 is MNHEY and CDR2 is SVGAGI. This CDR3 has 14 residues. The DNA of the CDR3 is TGTGCCAGCACCTCGGGCCGACTCCAAGAGACCCAGTACTTC. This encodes CASTSGRLQETQYF.

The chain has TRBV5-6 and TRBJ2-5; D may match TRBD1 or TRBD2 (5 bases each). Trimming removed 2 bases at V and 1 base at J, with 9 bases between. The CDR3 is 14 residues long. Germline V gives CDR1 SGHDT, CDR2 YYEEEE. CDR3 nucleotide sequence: TGTGCCAGCAGCTTTGGGACCTTCCAAGAGACCCAGTACTTC. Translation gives CASSFGTFQETQYF.

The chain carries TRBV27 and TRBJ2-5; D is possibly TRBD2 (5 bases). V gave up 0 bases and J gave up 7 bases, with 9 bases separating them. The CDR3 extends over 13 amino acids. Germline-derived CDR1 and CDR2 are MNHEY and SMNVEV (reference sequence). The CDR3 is CASSLSHEGTQYF. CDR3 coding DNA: TGTGCCAGCAGTTTATCCCATGAGGGGACCCAGTACTTC.

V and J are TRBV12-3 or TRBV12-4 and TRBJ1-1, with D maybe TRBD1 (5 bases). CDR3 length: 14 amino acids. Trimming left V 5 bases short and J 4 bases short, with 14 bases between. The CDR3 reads CASSARELLTEAFF. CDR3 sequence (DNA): TGTGCCAGCAGTGCCAGGGAGTTGCTCACTGAAGCTTTCTTT.

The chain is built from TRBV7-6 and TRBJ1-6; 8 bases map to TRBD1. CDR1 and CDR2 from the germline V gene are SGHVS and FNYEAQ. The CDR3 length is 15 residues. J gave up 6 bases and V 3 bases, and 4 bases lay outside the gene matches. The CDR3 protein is CASSLGQDVNSPLHF. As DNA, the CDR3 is TGTGCCAGCAGCTTGGGACAGGACGTTAATTCACCCCTCCACTTT. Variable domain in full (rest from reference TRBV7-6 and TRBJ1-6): GAGVSQSPRYKVTKRGQDVALRCDPISGHVSLYWYRQALGQGPEFLTYFNYEAQQDKSGLPNDRFSAERPEGSISTLTIQRTEQRDSAMYRCASSLGQDVNSPLHFGNGTRLTVT.

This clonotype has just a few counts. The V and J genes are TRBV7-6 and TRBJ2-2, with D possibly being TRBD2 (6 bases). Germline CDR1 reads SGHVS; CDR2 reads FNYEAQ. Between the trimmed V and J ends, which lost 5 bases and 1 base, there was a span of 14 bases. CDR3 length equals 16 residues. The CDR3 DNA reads TGTGCCAGCAGCCCCCGTTTAGCGGAGAACACCGGGGAGCTGTTTTTT. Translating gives CASSPRLAENTGELFF.

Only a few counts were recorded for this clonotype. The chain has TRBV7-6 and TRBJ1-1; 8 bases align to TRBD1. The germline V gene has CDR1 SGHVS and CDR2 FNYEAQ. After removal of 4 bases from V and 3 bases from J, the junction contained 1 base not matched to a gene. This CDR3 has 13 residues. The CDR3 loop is CASSSGGHTEAFF. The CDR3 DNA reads TGTGCCAGCAGCTCAGGGGGCCACACTGAAGCTTTCTTT.

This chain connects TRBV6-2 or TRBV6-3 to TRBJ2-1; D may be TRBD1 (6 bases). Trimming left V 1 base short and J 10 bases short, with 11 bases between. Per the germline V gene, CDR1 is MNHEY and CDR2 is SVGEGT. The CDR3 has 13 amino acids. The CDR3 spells CASSYLTGYEQFF. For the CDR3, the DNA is TGTGCCAGCAGTTACTTAACAGGGTACGAGCAGTTCTTC.

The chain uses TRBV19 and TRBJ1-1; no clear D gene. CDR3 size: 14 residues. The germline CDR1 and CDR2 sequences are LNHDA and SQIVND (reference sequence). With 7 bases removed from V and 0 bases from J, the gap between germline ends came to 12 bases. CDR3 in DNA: TGTGCCAGTACTCCCGGGCCCATGAACACTGAAGCTTTCTTT. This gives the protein CASTPGPMNTEAFF.

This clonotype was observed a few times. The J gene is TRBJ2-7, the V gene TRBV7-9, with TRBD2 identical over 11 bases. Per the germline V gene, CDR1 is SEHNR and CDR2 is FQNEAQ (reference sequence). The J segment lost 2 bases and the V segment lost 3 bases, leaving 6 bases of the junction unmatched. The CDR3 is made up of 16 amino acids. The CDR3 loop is CASSLGLADGPYEQYF. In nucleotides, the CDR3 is TGTGCCAGCAGCTTGGGACTAGCGGACGGCCCCTACGAGCAGTACTTC.

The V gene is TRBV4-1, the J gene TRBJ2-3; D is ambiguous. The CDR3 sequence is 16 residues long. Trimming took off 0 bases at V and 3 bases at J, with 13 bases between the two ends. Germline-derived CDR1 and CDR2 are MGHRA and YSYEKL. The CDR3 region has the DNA TGCGCCAGCAGCCAAGAAGTAACTTACGGAACAGATACGCAGTATTTT. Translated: CASSQEVTYGTDTQYF.

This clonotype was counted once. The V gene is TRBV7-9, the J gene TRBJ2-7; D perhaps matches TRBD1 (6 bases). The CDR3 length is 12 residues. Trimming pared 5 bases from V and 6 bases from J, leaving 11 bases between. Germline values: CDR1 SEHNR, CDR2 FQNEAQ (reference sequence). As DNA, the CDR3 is TGTGCCAGCAGCGACTACAGGGTCGAGCAGTACTTC. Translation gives CASSDYRVEQYF.